This T cell receptor (beta chain) was sequenced during a study of read filtering for tumor transcriptome and immune sequencing. This library used 300 to 500 ng RNA and molecular barcoded adaptors spanning alpha/delta and beta/gamma chains. TCRdb fed the reads into MiXCR, producing one record per CDR3 protein. The data contain 100,000 to 150,000 distinct CDR3 sequences, roughly 13% of them seen just once; the ten biggest clones take up approximately 10%. Per germline, CDR1 SQVTM and CDR2 ANQGSEA. The CDR3 length is 11 residues. This clonotype was counted only a few times. A much bigger clone sits one base away, suggesting this may be a read error.

V usage is TRBV29-1 and J usage is TRBJ2-5; D is undetermined. The specimen was a population of CD138-negative cells sorted from bone marrow. The origin of this receptor is a donor aged 40 or older with multiple myeloma. The CDR3 sequence is CSVEDGETRYF. The DNA of the CDR3 is TGCAGCGTTGAAGATGGAGAGACCCGGTACTTC. Full variable domain (missing parts from reference TRBV29-1 and TRBJ2-5): SAVISQKPSRDICQRGTSLTIQCQVDSQVTMMFWYRQQPGQSLTLIATANQGSEATYESGFVIDKFPISRPNLTFSTLTVSNMSPEDSSIYLCSVEDGETRYFGPGTRLLVL.